The rows below give T cell receptor beta chains drawn from one sample of a study of a mutant IDH1 vaccine in newly diagnosed glioma. Measured with immunoSEQ multiplex PCR; TCRdb has only the in-frame clones, and not every one. Of 50,000 to 70,000 clones listed, 87% are singletons. These receptors have no known antigen. Here the sequenced sample was PBMCs, taken from a glioma patient whose treatment included an IDH1 peptide vaccine. The receptors here all came from a man aged 35 to 55 with glioma. Each CDR3 is given with its conserved first and last residue. The D gene is left open where the match is weak. Expanded clones get a size class; other rows say once, few or many, or leave the size out.

cdr3_nt: TGTGCCAGCAGCTTAGCTGCCACGGGACAAGAGACCCAGTACTTC; cdr3_aa: CASSLAATGQETQYF; v_call: TRBV7-2; d_call: NA; j_call: TRBJ2-5; clone_size: NA
cdr3_nt: TGTGCCAGCAGCTTAACATACACAGATACGCAGTATTTT; cdr3_aa: CASSLTYTDTQYF; v_call: TRBV7-2; d_call: NA; j_call: TRBJ2-3; clone_size: NA
cdr3_nt: TGCGCCAGCAGCGGGGGAAGAGGGTCAGAGGTCCCTTTCTTC; cdr3_aa: CASSGGRGSEVPFF; v_call: TRBV5-1; d_call: NA; j_call: TRBJ2-1; clone_size: NA
cdr3_nt: TGTGCCAGTACCCGAGGACAGGGCGGTCAGCCCCAGCATTTT; cdr3_aa: CASTRGQGGQPQHF; v_call: TRBV19; d_call: TRBD1; j_call: TRBJ1-5; clone_size: once
cdr3_nt: TGTGCCAGTAGTATCCGGGCGGACGAGCAGTACTTC; cdr3_aa: CASSIRADEQYF; v_call: TRBV19; d_call: NA; j_call: TRBJ2-7; clone_size: NA
cdr3_nt: TGTGCCAGCGAGGGGGCTGCAGATACGCAGTATTTT; cdr3_aa: CASEGAADTQYF; v_call: TRBV9; d_call: TRBD1; j_call: TRBJ2-3; clone_size: few
cdr3_nt: TGCAGTGCAGCATTGCTCGGGGAGCTGTTTTTT; cdr3_aa: CSAALLGELFF; v_call: TRBV20-1; d_call: NA; j_call: TRBJ2-2; clone_size: NA
cdr3_nt: TGTGCCATCAGTGGAGTCACAGGGAATTCCTACGAGCAGTACTTC; cdr3_aa: CAISGVTGNSYEQYF; v_call: TRBV10-3; d_call: NA; j_call: TRBJ2-7; clone_size: NA
cdr3_nt: TGTGCCAGCAGTACGGGCCATTCCTACGAGCAGTACTTC; cdr3_aa: CASSTGHSYEQYF; v_call: TRBV6-5; d_call: NA; j_call: TRBJ2-7; clone_size: NA
cdr3_nt: TGTGCCAGCAGCCAAGATATTAGCGCGAGCACAGATACGCAGTATTTT; cdr3_aa: CASSQDISASTDTQYF; v_call: TRBV4-2; d_call: NA; j_call: TRBJ2-3; clone_size: NA
cdr3_nt: TGTGCCAGCAGCTTTGGAGGGACCTATAGCAATCAGCCCCAGCATTTT; cdr3_aa: CASSFGGTYSNQPQHF; v_call: TRBV5-4; d_call: NA; j_call: TRBJ1-5; clone_size: NA
cdr3_nt: TGTGCCAGCAGTCCCTCGCTAGGACAGACACGATACTTTCTTCCGGAGGGGCAGTTCTTC; cdr3_aa: CASSPSLGQTRYFLPEGQFF; v_call: TRBV27; d_call: NA; j_call: TRBJ2-1; clone_size: NA
cdr3_nt: TGTGCCATCAGTGATTCAGGCCCGGGGGCAGATACGCAGTATTTT; cdr3_aa: CAISDSGPGADTQYF; v_call: TRBV10-3; d_call: NA; j_call: TRBJ2-3; clone_size: NA
cdr3_nt: TGTGCCAGCAGCTTATCGCGGGCCTACACCGGGGAGCTGTTTTTT; cdr3_aa: CASSLSRAYTGELFF; v_call: TRBV7-2; d_call: NA; j_call: TRBJ2-2; clone_size: NA
cdr3_nt: TGTGCCAGCAGCTTCGCAGGGGGCGACGAGCAGTACTTC; cdr3_aa: CASSFAGGDEQYF; v_call: TRBV7-3; d_call: TRBD1; j_call: TRBJ2-7; clone_size: NA
cdr3_nt: TGTGCCACAGGGGTCTATGAGCAGTTCTTC; cdr3_aa: CATGVYEQFF; v_call: TRBV27; d_call: NA; j_call: TRBJ2-1; clone_size: NA
cdr3_nt: TGTGCCAGCAGTTTATTCGGGGGGCCTAACACTGAAGCTTTCTTT; cdr3_aa: CASSLFGGPNTEAFF; v_call: TRBV27; d_call: NA; j_call: TRBJ1-1; clone_size: NA
cdr3_nt: TGTGCCAGCAGCTGGGATGGACAGGCGGGGACCAGGGCCTACAATGAGCAGTTCTTC; cdr3_aa: CASSWDGQAGTRAYNEQFF; v_call: TRBV28; d_call: NA; j_call: TRBJ2-1; clone_size: NA
cdr3_nt: TGTGCCAGCAAAGTGGAACTAATGGGCGAGCAGTACTTC; cdr3_aa: CASKVELMGEQYF; v_call: TRBV16; d_call: NA; j_call: TRBJ2-7; clone_size: once
cdr3_nt: TGTGCCAGCAGCTCTAGGGGGGTTAATGAGCAGTTCTTC; cdr3_aa: CASSSRGVNEQFF; v_call: TRBV7-9; d_call: NA; j_call: TRBJ2-1; clone_size: NA
cdr3_nt: TGTGCCAGCATCGAACTCGGAGGCTATGGCTACACCTTC; cdr3_aa: CASIELGGYGYTF; v_call: TRBV28; d_call: NA; j_call: TRBJ1-2; clone_size: NA
cdr3_nt: TGTGCCAGCAAGAAGACTAGCGGGAGTAGGAACAATGAGCAGTTCTTC; cdr3_aa: CASKKTSGSRNNEQFF; v_call: TRBV2; d_call: TRBD2; j_call: TRBJ2-1; clone_size: NA
cdr3_nt: TGTGCCAGCAGTTTAGAATCTAGCGGGAGGGCCAATGAGCAGTTCTTC; cdr3_aa: CASSLESSGRANEQFF; v_call: TRBV27; d_call: TRBD2; j_call: TRBJ2-1; clone_size: NA
cdr3_nt: TGTGCCAGCAGCTTTGCTGGTCAAGAGACCCAGTACTTC; cdr3_aa: CASSFAGQETQYF; v_call: TRBV7-9; d_call: NA; j_call: TRBJ2-5; clone_size: NA
cdr3_nt: TGTGCCAGCAGTGAAAGCAGTTTCTCCTACGAGCAGTACTTC; cdr3_aa: CASSESSFSYEQYF; v_call: TRBV2; d_call: NA; j_call: TRBJ2-7; clone_size: NA
cdr3_nt: TGTGCCAGCAGCTCGGAGGGAACAGCCAGTTACGAGCAGTACTTC; cdr3_aa: CASSSEGTASYEQYF; v_call: TRBV5-6; d_call: NA; j_call: TRBJ2-7; clone_size: NA
cdr3_nt: TGCGCCAGCAGCCAAGTGAGGTACAATGAGCAGTTCTTC; cdr3_aa: CASSQVRYNEQFF; v_call: TRBV4-1; d_call: NA; j_call: TRBJ2-1; clone_size: NA
cdr3_nt: TGTGCCAGCAGACCAGCGGCCTCCTACAATGAGCAGTTCTTC; cdr3_aa: CASRPAASYNEQFF; v_call: TRBV2; d_call: NA; j_call: TRBJ2-1; clone_size: NA
cdr3_nt: TGTGCCAGCAAGCGCTCCTACGAGCAGTACTTC; cdr3_aa: CASKRSYEQYF; v_call: TRBV6-1; d_call: NA; j_call: TRBJ2-7; clone_size: once
cdr3_nt: TGCGCCAGCAGCTTGTCTAGCGGGGGCACAGATACGCAGTATTTT; cdr3_aa: CASSLSSGGTDTQYF; v_call: TRBV5-1; d_call: TRBD2; j_call: TRBJ2-3; clone_size: NA
cdr3_nt: TGTGCCAGCAGTTCCCGGGGCGCTTTTTCACCCTTAAACATTCAGTACTTC; cdr3_aa: CASSSRGAFSPLNIQYF; v_call: TRBV2; d_call: NA; j_call: TRBJ2-4; clone_size: NA
cdr3_nt: TGCGCCAGCAGCTTAACTCGGACTAACTATGGCTACACCTTC; cdr3_aa: CASSLTRTNYGYTF; v_call: TRBV4-1; d_call: NA; j_call: TRBJ1-2; clone_size: NA
cdr3_nt: TGTGCCAGCAGCTGGAAGAACTATGGCTACACCTTC; cdr3_aa: CASSWKNYGYTF; v_call: TRBV5-6; d_call: NA; j_call: TRBJ1-2; clone_size: NA
cdr3_nt: TGCGCCAGCAGCTTGAGGCAGGTGAACACCGGGGAGCTGTTTTTT; cdr3_aa: CASSLRQVNTGELFF; v_call: TRBV5-1; d_call: NA; j_call: TRBJ2-2; clone_size: NA
cdr3_nt: TGTGCCAGCAAGGGGACTGCGGGGGAGACCCAGTACTTC; cdr3_aa: CASKGTAGETQYF; v_call: TRBV2; d_call: NA; j_call: TRBJ2-5; clone_size: NA
cdr3_nt: TGCGCCAGCAGCCCCTGGACAGGTCGAACGGAAAAACTGTTTTTT; cdr3_aa: CASSPWTGRTEKLFF; v_call: TRBV5-1; d_call: TRBD1; j_call: TRBJ1-4; clone_size: NA
cdr3_nt: TGTGCCAGCTATCCAAACACCGGGGAGCTGTTTTTT; cdr3_aa: CASYPNTGELFF; v_call: TRBV6-1; d_call: NA; j_call: TRBJ2-2; clone_size: NA
cdr3_nt: TGTGCCAGCAGTTATCGGGACGCCAACAATGAGCAGTTCTTC; cdr3_aa: CASSYRDANNEQFF; v_call: TRBV6-5; d_call: NA; j_call: TRBJ2-1; clone_size: NA
cdr3_nt: TGTGCCAGCAGCGCAGGGAAACCCACAGATACGCAGTATTTT; cdr3_aa: CASSAGKPTDTQYF; v_call: TRBV9; d_call: NA; j_call: TRBJ2-3; clone_size: NA
cdr3_nt: TGCAGCGTTGATCGACTCACAGATACGCAGTATTTT; cdr3_aa: CSVDRLTDTQYF; v_call: TRBV29-1; d_call: NA; j_call: TRBJ2-3; clone_size: few
cdr3_nt: TGTGCCAGCAGCTTAAGGACAGACACCTACGAGCAGTACTTC; cdr3_aa: CASSLRTDTYEQYF; v_call: TRBV7-8; d_call: NA; j_call: TRBJ2-7; clone_size: NA
cdr3_nt: TGTGCCAGCAGCTTGGGTAGCGGGAGGTTTGAGCAGTTCTTC; cdr3_aa: CASSLGSGRFEQFF; v_call: TRBV5-4; d_call: TRBD2; j_call: TRBJ2-1; clone_size: once
cdr3_nt: TGTGCCAGCAGCTTTACTAGGGAGGATGGCTACACCTTC; cdr3_aa: CASSFTREDGYTF; v_call: TRBV5-6; d_call: NA; j_call: TRBJ1-2; clone_size: NA
cdr3_nt: TGTGCCAGCAGCTACAGGGGGCCCGGCGGCTTAGACTATGGCTACACCTTC; cdr3_aa: CASSYRGPGGLDYGYTF; v_call: TRBV7-2; d_call: TRBD1; j_call: TRBJ1-2; clone_size: NA
cdr3_nt: TGTGCCAGCAGGGGGCGGATGAGCAATCAGCCCCAGCATTTT; cdr3_aa: CASRGRMSNQPQHF; v_call: TRBV27; d_call: NA; j_call: TRBJ1-5; clone_size: NA
cdr3_nt: TGTGCCAGCAGCTTCCAGGGCCTCTTGGGGGAAAAACTGTTTTTT; cdr3_aa: CASSFQGLLGEKLFF; v_call: TRBV7-2; d_call: NA; j_call: TRBJ1-4; clone_size: NA
cdr3_nt: TGTGCCAGCCGGGACAGGCTCTATGGCTACACCTTC; cdr3_aa: CASRDRLYGYTF; v_call: TRBV19; d_call: TRBD1; j_call: TRBJ1-2; clone_size: NA
cdr3_nt: TGTGCCAGTAGTAGGTTGAGACAGAAAACTAATGAAAAACTGTTTTTT; cdr3_aa: CASSRLRQKTNEKLFF; v_call: TRBV19; d_call: NA; j_call: TRBJ1-4; clone_size: NA
cdr3_nt: TGTGCCAGCAGTTCGGACAGGAACACTGAAGCTTTCTTT; cdr3_aa: CASSSDRNTEAFF; v_call: TRBV2; d_call: NA; j_call: TRBJ1-1; clone_size: NA
cdr3_nt: TGTGCCAGCAGCCTAGTTGGGGCGGGAGGGCTTCGGGGAGATACGCAGTATTTT; cdr3_aa: CASSLVGAGGLRGDTQYF; v_call: TRBV11-2; d_call: TRBD2; j_call: TRBJ2-3; clone_size: NA
cdr3_nt: TGCGCCAGCAGCCAAGGACTACGGGATGAAAAACTGTTTTTT; cdr3_aa: CASSQGLRDEKLFF; v_call: TRBV4-3; d_call: NA; j_call: TRBJ1-4; clone_size: NA
cdr3_nt: TGCGCCAGCAGCTTGGGACAGGATGGCTACACCTTC; cdr3_aa: CASSLGQDGYTF; v_call: TRBV5-1; d_call: NA; j_call: TRBJ1-2; clone_size: NA
cdr3_nt: TGTGCCAGCAGCGTAGGAGACGGGTTGGGACCCCAGCATTTT; cdr3_aa: CASSVGDGLGPQHF; v_call: TRBV9; d_call: NA; j_call: TRBJ1-5; clone_size: few
cdr3_nt: TGTGCCAGCAGCCCCGAGCGGTGGGGGGGTAGATCCGGGGAGCTGTTTTTT; cdr3_aa: CASSPERWGGRSGELFF; v_call: TRBV21-1; d_call: NA; j_call: TRBJ2-2; clone_size: NA
cdr3_nt: TGCGCCAGCTTTTTGGCGGTCGGTGAGCAGTTCTTC; cdr3_aa: CASFLAVGEQFF; v_call: TRBV5-1; d_call: NA; j_call: TRBJ2-1; clone_size: once
cdr3_nt: TGTGCCAGTAGTATAGATTTTCGGCGGCAAACCTACGAGCAGTACTTC; cdr3_aa: CASSIDFRRQTYEQYF; v_call: TRBV19; d_call: NA; j_call: TRBJ2-7; clone_size: NA
cdr3_nt: TGTGCCAGCAGTGCAGGGATTGCAGGGAGGGTAACTGAAGCTTTCTTT; cdr3_aa: CASSAGIAGRVTEAFF; v_call: TRBV2; d_call: NA; j_call: TRBJ1-1; clone_size: NA